Sequencing of this TCR beta chain was carried out in a study of identical twins. It was template switching that added a universal primer site, and there were unique molecular identifiers on the cDNA. A single record per CDR3 protein comes from TCRdb applying MiXCR to the 5' RACE reads. The table lists about 720,000 distinct CDR3 sequences, roughly 20% of them singletons. V shed 6 bases, J shed 4 bases, and the junction held 12 bases outside the gene matches. Germline V gene lookup returns CDR1 DFQATT and CDR2 SNEGSKA (reference sequence). The CDR3 extends over 15 amino acids. This sample was shared with a second study, whose subject was T cells expressing NK-cell markers. In that study: Repertoire data for TCR beta were derived from sorted T cells (CD3+CD56+NKG2C+, CD3+CD56+NKG2C- and CD3+CD56-NKG2C+).

The sequencing input was PBMCs. The chain employs TRBV20-1 and TRBJ2-7, with TRBD2 matching over 10 bases. The clonotype originates from a young woman in good health. The chain's CDR3 is CSATLALAGKYEQYF. CDR3 DNA sequence: TGCAGTGCAACCTTGGCACTAGCGGGAAAGTACGAGCAGTACTTC.